This T cell receptor beta chain was profiled in a study of blood T cell repertoires in COVID-19. Study at large: Acute-phase and convalescent COVID-19 samples originated in the United States, Italy and Spain.

The study drew participants aged about 18 to 90 years from some 23 US areas. Clinical history as reported by participants underpinned cohort assignment. The CDR3 consists of 13 residues. Trimming removed 4 bases from V and 8 bases from J; junction bases left unmatched: 7. Germline V gene data show CDR1 as LGHDT and CDR2 as YNNKEL (reference sequence). Per the authors' pipeline: Reference gene primer amplification in the assay estimated nucleated cell counts. Produced via immunoSEQ multiplex PCR; TCRdb's table is partial and in-frame only. V and J calls and clone size are copied from that table; D and trimming were computed from the DNA. The table records about 410,000 clones, 89% of them present only once.

The V gene is TRBV3-1 (or the pseudogene TRBV3-2), the J gene TRBJ1-1, with 7 bases matching TRBD1. The receptor's source is a woman in her 30s who had recovered from COVID-19. What was sequenced was PBMCs or T cells enriched from blood (not recorded which). In nucleotides, the CDR3 is TGTGCCAGCAGCCCAATGACAGGGCCCGAAGCTTTCTTT. Translation gives CASSPMTGPEAFF.